This is a list of T cell receptor beta chains from one sample in a study of T cell repertoires in cytomegalovirus infection. TCRdb analysed the reads with MiXCR anew, one entry per CDR3 protein. The sample holds about 900,000 distinct CDR3 sequences, around 32% seen once. For these TCRs, the target antigens are not known. Source: cultured CD8+ T cells from PBMCs, taken from culture after CMV antigen stimulation. The receptor source for this set is a human donor in good health (CMV status not recorded). Some clones in this sample may be carry-over from other donors' samples. Each CDR3 is given with its conserved first and last residue. The D gene is left open where the match is weak. Only some rows state a clone size, as once, few, many or a class for expanded clones.

J gene: TRBJ2-2
D gene: TRBD2
clone size: -
V gene: TRBV4-2
CDR3 protein: CASSQEVAGGLRLTGELFF
CDR3 DNA: TGTGCCAGCAGCCAAGAAGTAGCGGGGGGCCTCCGGCTGACCGGGGAGCTGTTTTTT

J gene: TRBJ1-1
D gene: -
clone size: -
V gene: TRBV25-1
CDR3 protein: CPSSPVGNTEAFF
CDR3 DNA: TGTCCCAGCAGTCCAGTCGGTAACACTGAAGCTTTCTTT

J gene: TRBJ2-7
D gene: -
clone size: -
V gene: TRBV12-3/TRBV12-4
CDR3 protein: CASSFSHSPWLEQYF
CDR3 DNA: TGTGCCAGCAGTTTTAGCCATAGCCCTTGGCTCGAGCAGTACTTC

J gene: TRBJ2-2
D gene: TRBD2
clone size: -
V gene: TRBV12-3/TRBV12-4
CDR3 protein: CASRPSAGGGGELFF
CDR3 DNA: TGTGCCAGCAGGCCCTCAGCGGGGGGTGGCGGGGAGCTGTTTTTT

J gene: TRBJ1-1
D gene: -
clone size: -
V gene: TRBV12-5
CDR3 protein: CASGLVPDRQSEAFF
CDR3 DNA: TGTGCTAGTGGTTTGGTGCCCGACCGCCAGAGCGAAGCTTTCTTT

J gene: TRBJ2-5
D gene: -
clone size: -
V gene: TRBV10-3
CDR3 protein: CAISDGGQETQYF
CDR3 DNA: TGTGCCATCTCAGACGGAGGCCAAGAGACCCAGTACTTC

J gene: TRBJ1-2
D gene: -
clone size: few
V gene: TRBV7-9
CDR3 protein: CASSLKPPDHGYTF
CDR3 DNA: TGTGCCAGCAGCTTAAAACCCCCAGACCATGGCTACACCTTC

J gene: TRBJ2-7
D gene: -
clone size: -
V gene: TRBV10-3
CDR3 protein: CAISDDGAGGSYEQYF
CDR3 DNA: TGTGCCATCAGTGATGACGGGGCAGGCGGATCCTACGAGCAGTACTTC

J gene: TRBJ1-5
D gene: -
clone size: many
V gene: TRBV6-1
CDR3 protein: CASSGRGYSNQPQHF
CDR3 DNA: TGTGCCAGCAGTGGAAGGGGTTATAGCAATCAGCCCCAGCATTTT

J gene: TRBJ1-4
D gene: TRBD1
clone size: -
V gene: TRBV10-3
CDR3 protein: CAISPKDGTGAEKLFF
CDR3 DNA: TGTGCCATCAGTCCGAAGGATGGGACAGGGGCTGAAAAACTGTTTTTT

J gene: TRBJ2-1
D gene: TRBD2
clone size: few
V gene: TRBV9
CDR3 protein: CASSVFTSGGRGEQFF
CDR3 DNA: TGTGCCAGCAGCGTATTTACTAGCGGGGGGCGTGGTGAGCAGTTCTTC

J gene: TRBJ1-1
D gene: TRBD1
clone size: few
V gene: TRBV12-3/TRBV12-4
CDR3 protein: CASSLKPGGGDTEAFF
CDR3 DNA: TGTGCCAGCAGTTTAAAGCCAGGGGGTGGGGACACTGAAGCTTTCTTT

J gene: TRBJ2-1
D gene: TRBD2
clone size: few
V gene: TRBV27
CDR3 protein: CASSFAASGANEQFF
CDR3 DNA: TGTGCCAGCAGTTTTGCCGCTAGCGGGGCCAATGAGCAGTTCTTC

J gene: TRBJ2-2
D gene: -
clone size: -
V gene: TRBV19
CDR3 protein: CASSFPGGLAGELFF
CDR3 DNA: TGTGCCAGTAGTTTCCCCGGGGGCCTGGCCGGGGAGCTGTTTTTT

J gene: TRBJ2-2
D gene: -
clone size: few
V gene: TRBV14
CDR3 protein: CASSQWGSNGELFF
CDR3 DNA: TGTGCCAGCAGCCAATGGGGATCGAACGGGGAGCTGTTTTTT

J gene: TRBJ1-1
D gene: TRBD1
clone size: -
V gene: TRBV20-1
CDR3 protein: CSAWTGGGMNTEAFF
CDR3 DNA: TGCAGTGCTTGGACAGGGGGAGGAATGAACACTGAAGCTTTCTTT

J gene: TRBJ2-7
D gene: -
clone size: once
V gene: TRBV20-1
CDR3 protein: CSAREISYEHYF
CDR3 DNA: TGCAGTGCTAGGGAGATTTCCTACGAGCATTACTTC

J gene: TRBJ1-1
D gene: -
clone size: -
V gene: TRBV4-3
CDR3 protein: CASSPRRRYTEAFF
CDR3 DNA: TGCGCCAGCAGCCCCCGGAGGCGTTACACTGAAGCTTTCTTT

J gene: TRBJ2-3
D gene: TRBD1
clone size: many
V gene: TRBV7-6
CDR3 protein: CASSSIMDRGSTDTQYF
CDR3 DNA: TGTGCCAGCAGCTCCATTATGGACAGGGGAAGCACAGATACGCAGTATTTT

J gene: TRBJ2-7
D gene: -
clone size: -
V gene: TRBV19
CDR3 protein: CATTDSYEQYF
CDR3 DNA: TGTGCCACTACGGACTCCTACGAGCAGTACTTC

J gene: TRBJ1-1
D gene: -
clone size: -
V gene: TRBV6-5
CDR3 protein: CASSYSTGGEAFF
CDR3 DNA: TGTGCCAGCAGTTACTCGACGGGGGGCGAAGCTTTCTTT

J gene: TRBJ2-7
D gene: -
clone size: few
V gene: TRBV11-2
CDR3 protein: CASSPGSYYEQYF
CDR3 DNA: TGTGCCAGCAGCCCGGGCAGTTACTACGAGCAGTACTTC

J gene: TRBJ1-1
D gene: -
clone size: many
V gene: TRBV7-8
CDR3 protein: CASSLGSILEAFF
CDR3 DNA: TGTGCCAGCAGCCTGGGATCCATTTTAGAAGCTTTCTTT

J gene: TRBJ1-1
D gene: -
clone size: -
V gene: TRBV28
CDR3 protein: CASISRGNTEAFF
CDR3 DNA: TGTGCCAGCATTTCGAGGGGAAACACTGAAGCTTTCTTT

J gene: TRBJ2-1
D gene: TRBD2
clone size: -
V gene: TRBV6-5
CDR3 protein: CASSYSTSGAVEQFF
CDR3 DNA: TGTGCCAGCAGTTACTCTACTAGCGGGGCGGTTGAGCAGTTCTTC

J gene: TRBJ1-5
D gene: -
clone size: -
V gene: TRBV19
CDR3 protein: CARPDEGTANQPQHF
CDR3 DNA: TGTGCCAGGCCAGATGAGGGCACGGCTAATCAGCCCCAGCATTTT

J gene: TRBJ2-1
D gene: -
clone size: -
V gene: TRBV2
CDR3 protein: CASSESFGTLTGHPPNEQFF
CDR3 DNA: TGTGCCAGCAGTGAATCTTTCGGGACGTTGACGGGCCATCCCCCTAATGAGCAGTTCTTC

J gene: TRBJ2-1
D gene: -
clone size: -
V gene: TRBV19
CDR3 protein: CASTLGIGLYNEQFF
CDR3 DNA: TGTGCCAGTACATTGGGGATCGGGCTCTACAATGAGCAGTTCTTC

J gene: TRBJ2-1
D gene: TRBD1
clone size: many
V gene: TRBV7-4
CDR3 protein: CASSSLQGRGPKNEQFF
CDR3 DNA: TGTGCCAGCAGCTCCCTTCAGGGCAGGGGGCCAAAAAATGAGCAGTTCTTC

J gene: TRBJ2-1
D gene: -
clone size: -
V gene: TRBV9
CDR3 protein: CASSGGGGGNSYNEQFF
CDR3 DNA: TGTGCCAGCAGCGGTGGGGGGGGCGGAAACTCCTACAATGAGCAGTTCTTC

J gene: TRBJ2-1
D gene: -
clone size: once
V gene: TRBV20-1
CDR3 protein: CSAIAGEQFF
CDR3 DNA: TGCAGTGCAATAGCCGGCGAGCAGTTCTTC

J gene: TRBJ1-1
D gene: -
clone size: -
V gene: TRBV7-6
CDR3 protein: CASSLASVGNTEAFF
CDR3 DNA: TGTGCCAGCAGCTTAGCGTCGGTAGGGAACACTGAAGCTTTCTTT

J gene: TRBJ2-1
D gene: -
clone size: -
V gene: TRBV4-3
CDR3 protein: CVSSQGRASSYNEQFF
CDR3 DNA: TGCGTCAGCAGCCAAGGGCGGGCGAGCTCCTACAATGAGCAGTTCTTC

J gene: TRBJ1-4
D gene: TRBD1
clone size: -
V gene: TRBV7-2
CDR3 protein: CASSLRTGLTNEKLFF
CDR3 DNA: TGTGCCAGCAGCCTACGGACAGGCCTCACTAATGAAAAACTGTTTTTT

J gene: TRBJ2-1
D gene: -
clone size: few
V gene: TRBV6-1
CDR3 protein: CATGRGSYNEQFF
CDR3 DNA: TGTGCCACAGGGCGAGGGTCCTACAATGAGCAGTTCTTC

J gene: TRBJ2-3
D gene: -
clone size: -
V gene: TRBV28
CDR3 protein: CASSLMGPPSDTQYF
CDR3 DNA: TGTGCCAGCAGTTTAATGGGGCCGCCTAGCGATACGCAGTATTTT

J gene: TRBJ2-5
D gene: -
clone size: -
V gene: TRBV5-6
CDR3 protein: CASSLWPKETQYF
CDR3 DNA: TGTGCCAGCAGCTTGTGGCCCAAAGAGACCCAGTACTTC

J gene: TRBJ2-3
D gene: TRBD2
clone size: few
V gene: TRBV4-1
CDR3 protein: CASSQDFRRLAGSPDTQYF
CDR3 DNA: TGCGCCAGCAGCCAAGATTTCCGTCGGCTAGCGGGTTCACCAGATACGCAGTATTTT

J gene: TRBJ2-1
D gene: -
clone size: few
V gene: TRBV12-3/TRBV12-4
CDR3 protein: CASRPRPGQGDNEQFF
CDR3 DNA: TGTGCCAGCCGACCTAGACCGGGACAAGGAGATAATGAGCAGTTCTTC

J gene: TRBJ1-2
D gene: -
clone size: many
V gene: TRBV7-2
CDR3 protein: CASSLEHTDNYGYTF
CDR3 DNA: TGTGCCAGCAGCTTAGAGCATACTGATAACTATGGCTACACCTTC

J gene: TRBJ2-1
D gene: TRBD1
clone size: many
V gene: TRBV12-3/TRBV12-4
CDR3 protein: CASNNRGLSYNEQFF
CDR3 DNA: TGTGCCAGCAATAACAGGGGTCTCTCCTACAATGAGCAGTTCTTC

J gene: TRBJ2-3
D gene: -
clone size: -
V gene: TRBV20-1
CDR3 protein: CSAGTQYF
CDR3 DNA: TGCAGTGCTGGAACGCAGTATTTT

J gene: TRBJ2-3
D gene: TRBD2
clone size: -
V gene: TRBV5-8
CDR3 protein: CASSIPSGGPDTQYF
CDR3 DNA: TGTGCCAGCAGCATCCCTAGCGGGGGGCCCGATACGCAGTATTTT

J gene: TRBJ1-5
D gene: -
clone size: -
V gene: TRBV2
CDR3 protein: CASTRQVNSNQPQHF
CDR3 DNA: TGTGCCAGCACCCGACAGGTTAATAGCAATCAGCCCCAGCATTTT

J gene: TRBJ1-1
D gene: TRBD1
clone size: -
V gene: TRBV27
CDR3 protein: CASGTGVMNTEAFF
CDR3 DNA: TGTGCCAGCGGGACAGGGGTGATGAACACTGAAGCTTTCTTT

J gene: TRBJ2-3
D gene: TRBD1
clone size: once
V gene: TRBV5-6
CDR3 protein: CASSFWTGGPDTQYF
CDR3 DNA: TGTGCCAGCAGCTTTTGGACAGGGGGTCCAGATACGCAGTATTTT

J gene: TRBJ2-5
D gene: TRBD2
clone size: many
V gene: TRBV6-5
CDR3 protein: CASSYGLAGYQETQYF
CDR3 DNA: TGTGCCAGCAGTTACGGGCTAGCGGGCTACCAAGAGACCCAGTACTTC

J gene: TRBJ2-7
D gene: -
clone size: few
V gene: TRBV6-1
CDR3 protein: CASSYMRADEQYF
CDR3 DNA: TGTGCCAGCAGTTACATGCGAGCTGACGAGCAGTACTTC

J gene: TRBJ2-6
D gene: -
clone size: -
V gene: TRBV6-1
CDR3 protein: CASTTEDTGANVLTF
CDR3 DNA: TGTGCCAGTACGACAGAGGATACTGGGGCCAACGTCCTGACTTTC

J gene: TRBJ1-6
D gene: -
clone size: -
V gene: TRBV6-2/TRBV6-3
CDR3 protein: CASSYQQLNSPLHF
CDR3 DNA: TGTGCCAGCAGTTATCAACAACTTAATTCACCCCTCCACTTT

J gene: TRBJ2-3
D gene: TRBD2
clone size: few
V gene: TRBV29-1
CDR3 protein: CSVEGGGGATDTQYF
CDR3 DNA: TGCAGCGTTGAGGGAGGCGGGGGTGCCACAGATACGCAGTATTTT

J gene: TRBJ2-3
D gene: TRBD1
clone size: many
V gene: TRBV5-6
CDR3 protein: CASSPGSGTGIPDTQYF
CDR3 DNA: TGTGCCAGCAGCCCCGGGTCCGGGACAGGGATCCCAGATACGCAGTATTTT